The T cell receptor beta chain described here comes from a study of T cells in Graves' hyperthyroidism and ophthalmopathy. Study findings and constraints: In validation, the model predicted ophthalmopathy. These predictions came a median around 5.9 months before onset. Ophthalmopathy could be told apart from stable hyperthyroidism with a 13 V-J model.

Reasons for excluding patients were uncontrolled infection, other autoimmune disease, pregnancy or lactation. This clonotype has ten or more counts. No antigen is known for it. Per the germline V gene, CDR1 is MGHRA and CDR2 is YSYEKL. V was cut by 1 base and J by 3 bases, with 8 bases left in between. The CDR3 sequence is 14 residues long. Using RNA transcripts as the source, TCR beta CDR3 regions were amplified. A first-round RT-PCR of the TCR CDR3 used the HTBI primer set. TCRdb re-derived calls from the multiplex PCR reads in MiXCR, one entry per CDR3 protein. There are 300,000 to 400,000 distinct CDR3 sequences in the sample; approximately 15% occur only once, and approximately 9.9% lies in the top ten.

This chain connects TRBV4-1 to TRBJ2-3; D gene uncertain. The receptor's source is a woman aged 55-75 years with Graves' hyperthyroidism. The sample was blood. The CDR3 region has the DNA TGCGCCAGCAGCCAAGGATTCGATACAGATACGCAGTATTTT. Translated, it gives CASSQGFDTDTQYF.